This T cell receptor (beta chain) comes out of a study of blood T cell repertoires in COVID-19 (TCRdb year 2020). About the investigation overall: For ImmuneRACE Cohort 3, a participant was defined as recovered based on two consecutive negative NP/OP PCR tests, clearance by a healthcare professional, or resolution of symptoms. Sample metadata almost always included a de-identified subject ID, COVID-19 status, age in years and sex. The prospective study material was composed of cDNA or gDNA derived from T cells, B-cell-depleted T cells, or PBMCs. The samples were drawn from the first 160 participants of the ongoing ImmuneRACE study and from about 1,200 subjects provided by 6 global collaborators. Deeply sampled blood TCRbeta repertoires from subjects exposed to, actively infected with, or recovered from COVID-19 were included in the dataset. The collaborator samples originated in the United States, Italy and Spain and spanned the acute and convalescent phases of COVID-19. A freely available public database, intended as a resource for researchers studying the immune response to SARS-CoV-2, is where the repertoires were released. HLA class I and class II types, where available, came from metadata supplied by the sample provider rather than from assay-based typing. Overall study results and their limits: How much clinical and demographic metadata was included differed by source and by participant, and the metadata was provided uncurated.

Concerning this clone itself: The antigen it recognizes is unknown. No much larger clone is present one base from it, and per-base qualities are unavailable.

Enrolling through a virtual design, the prospective study's participants ranged in age from roughly 18 to 89 years and lived across some 23 United States geographic areas. To assign participants to cohorts, the prospective study relied on clinical history that participants themselves reported in a screening survey and a study questionnaire. Each participant in the prospective study had whole blood, serum and a nasopharyngeal or oropharyngeal swab collected by mobile phlebotomists. Over a roughly two-month period, participants in the prospective study had the option of providing additional blood draws and questionnaires. Before DNA extraction, prospective study blood samples were shipped either frozen or at room temperature. There are 13 amino acids in the CDR3, from cysteine to phenylalanine inclusive. The entry retains the CDR3 DNA only, 39 bases that are in frame from base 1. The germline V gene gives CDR1 as SGHRS and CDR2 as YFSETQ. V and J are truncated by 5 bases and 3 bases respectively, leaving an intervening sequence of 11 bases.

TCRbeta CDR3 regions were amplified from genomic DNA by means of the immunoSEQ Assay, a bias-controlled multiplex PCR. In the source study's methods: The number of nucleated cells in each sample was estimated by amplification of reference gene primers within the assay. Sequence reads were collapsed and filtered to measure the absolute abundance of every unique TCRbeta CDR3 rearrangement. For each sample, productive Simpson clonality was calculated as the square root of Simpson's diversity index over productive rearrangements. TCRdb limited this immuneACCESS table to in-frame rearrangements with V and J called. A share of clones is missing; checked studies link under half to unresolved V genes, and the rest is unexplained. V and J calls and clone size are given by that table; D and trimming were obtained from the DNA. The sample includes fewer than 250,000 clones, with 87% observed a single time. The ten biggest clones cover 7% to 9% of the sample.

The sequence was collected from a man aged 30 to 39 in a cohort exposed to, infected with or recovered from COVID-19 (not recorded which). What was sequenced was PBMCs or T cells enriched from blood (not recorded which). Recombination linked TRBV5-1 to TRBJ2-5; the D gene is perhaps TRBD1, on 5 matching bases. The CDR3 reads CASSVGDEETQYF. The bases read TGCGCCAGCAGTGTAGGGGATGAAGAGACCCAGTACTTC.